This is a list of T cell receptor beta chains from one sample in a study of T-cell memory formation after mild COVID-19. MiXCR, run by TCRdb on the 5' RACE reads, gives a single entry per CDR3 protein. Seen here are some 270,000 distinct CDR3 sequences, 15% observed once, and the top ten hold over 2%. Material: PBMCs or a T cell subset sorted from them (not recorded which). The receptor source for this set is an adult woman who had mild COVID-19 (a few samples of this study predate the infection). Cell type and time point are not known. The conserved cysteine and the conserved F or W are not part of the CDR3 here. The order of the fields is clone size, CDR3 length, V gene, J gene, CDR3 protein. Clone size is stated in some rows and not others, as once, few, many or a class when expanded.

few	13	TRBV4-2	TRBJ2-1	ASSPGTTSGNEQF
few	10	TRBV4-2	TRBJ2-7	ASRGTWGEQY
-	13	TRBV20-1	TRBJ2-2	SARDIARNTGELF
few	11	TRBV7-2	TRBJ2-5	ASSLRTLETQY
-	10	TRBV29-1	TRBJ1-1	SDSTGGSEAF
few	10	TRBV5-5	TRBJ1-2	ASSSDLKGYT
few	15	TRBV5-1	TRBJ2-5	ASSLEGRRGRQETQY
few	11	TRBV30	TRBJ2-3	AWSVRSTDTQY
few	14	TRBV7-2	TRBJ2-7	ASSLGFPGGSYEQY
-	13	TRBV5-6	TRBJ2-7	ASSADPGGPYEQY
-	13	TRBV7-9	TRBJ2-4	ASSSGQEAKNIQY
-	14	TRBV7-3	TRBJ2-6	ASSLTPSSGANVLT
-	14	TRBV11-2	TRBJ1-1	ASSFGAAGISAEAF
few	10	TRBV6-1	TRBJ1-5	ASSERFQPQH
-	13	TRBV5-1	TRBJ1-2	ASSLDLTRGYGYT
few	12	TRBV6-1	TRBJ2-7	ASSEAGNYYEQY
many	12	TRBV5-1	TRBJ2-1	ASSRPGTYNEQF
few	14	TRBV6-5	TRBJ2-3	ASTRLPYSSTDTQY
few	17	TRBV11-2	TRBJ2-1	ASSLVVGSLAGTDNEQF
few	12	TRBV2	TRBJ1-1	ASSMTERGTEAF
many	17	TRBV20-1	TRBJ2-1	SASTPPGTSGRKFNEQF
-	13	TRBV4-1	TRBJ2-1	ASRRVGSSYNEQF